This TCR beta chain comes out of a study of blood T cells in healthy people across ages. With a J-beta primer mix and a sample-barcoded 5' primer, a second PCR ran about 6 to 11 cycles. Every cDNA molecule carried a tag from a template-switch adaptor bearing 12 random nucleotides. Each CDR3 protein gets one entry after TCRdb re-called the 5' RACE reads with MiXCR. The table includes about 970,000 distinct CDR3 sequences, roughly half detected once. With regard to this clonotype: What it recognizes is unknown.

Trimming shortened V by 6 bases and J by 0 bases, and 12 bases separated the two germline ends. CDR1 is SNHLY and CDR2 is FYNNEI in the germline V gene. The CDR3 is 14 residues long. Study-level points and caveats: Both higher diversity and more naive CD4+ cells marked long-lived donors when set against aged donors.

Sequencing used blood. This chain links TRBV2 with TRBJ2-7; possible D gene TRBD2, 5 bases. The TCR originated in a woman in her sixties in good health. CDR3 amino acids: CASRIYGNSYEQYF. The CDR3 DNA reads as TGTGCCAGCAGGATCTACGGGAACTCCTACGAGCAGTACTTC. Complete variable domain (other parts from reference TRBV2 and TRBJ2-7): EPEVTQTPSHQVTQMGQEVILRCVPISNHLYFYWYRQILGQKVEFLVSFYNNEISEKSEIFDDQFSVERPDGSNFTLKIRSTKLEDSAMYFCASRIYGNSYEQYFGPGTRLTVT.